This T cell receptor beta chain was captured by sequencing in a study of shared clonotypes between healthy human individuals. Study-level findings and limits: Around 5% of naive CD4 clonotypes were common to a few donors.

Assay: immunoSEQ multiplex PCR; the TCRdb copy retains only in-frame clones and omits some. The profile shows about 1.5 million clones, about 98% of them singletons. In regard to this clone: Its antigen remains unknown.

Germline V lookup: CDR1 SGHTA, CDR2 FQGNSA. CDR3 size: 14 residues. V was trimmed by 4 bases and J by 6 bases, leaving 13 bases between them. This TCR was sampled from a man between 25 and 39 years old in good health. The sample taken for sequencing was naive CD4+ T cells sorted from blood. Subset indicated: CD45RA+ positively selected. The chain links TRBV7-2 to TRBJ2-1; D is ambiguous. CDR3 bases: TGTGCCAGCAGCTCTCGGGCCTACAGCAATGAGCAGTTCTTC. As protein: CASSSRAYSNEQFF.